This TCR beta chain was identified in a study of T cells in pancreatic ductal adenocarcinoma. Overall study results and limits: No significant tumor-blood clonality difference; means were about 0.11 and 0.072. Unique clonotypes were roughly 8-fold more numerous in blood than in tumor. The resected cohort was biased toward the minority with early-stage disease.

CDR1 is GTSNPN, CDR2 SVGIG, per germline (reference sequence). The CDR3 contains 13 residues. V lost 4 bases and J lost 6; bases outside the gene matches: 6. Turning to this clone: Its antigen is still unknown.

No neoadjuvant therapy was given to the selected pancreatic ductal adenocarcinoma patients before their surgery. Using immunoSEQ multiplex PCR, the repertoire was profiled, and TCRdb retains in-frame clones only, with some absent. Of over 90,000 clones in the sample, 90% to 95% are singletons; the top ten hold around 2.9%. This sequence joins TRBV30 and TRBJ1-5; 7 bases map to TRBD1. Sequencing was performed on PBMCs. This sequence originates from a human donor with pancreatic ductal adenocarcinoma. Here the CDR3 DNA reads TGTGCCTGGACAGGGGGTCACCTTCAGCCCCAGCATTTT. As protein: CAWTGGHLQPQHF.